The 24 T cell receptor beta chains presented below share a single source sample, sequenced in a study of shared clonotypes between healthy human individuals. This table comes from immunoSEQ multiplex PCR, and its TCRdb copy is limited to in-frame clones, with some not included. The sample yields over 400,000 clones, roughly 80% seen once. Sequencing was performed on PBMCs. These receptors originate from a woman in her thirties or forties in good health. Some clones in this sample may be carry-over from other donors' samples.

The chain has TRBV29-1 and TRBJ1-5; a possible D gene is TRBD1 (5 bases). V lost 4 bases, J lost 3 bases, and 10 bases lay in between. The CDR3 has 13 residues. CDR1 and CDR2 (germline): SQVTM, ANQGSEA. This CDR3 reads CSVVGTSNQPQHF. In DNA, the CDR3 is TGCAGCGTTGTGGGGACCTCCAATCAGCCCCAGCATTTT.

With regard to this clone: A far larger clone differs by one base, so this is likely a read error. The chain has TRBV30 and TRBJ1-5; a possible D gene is TRBD1 (6 bases). The length of the CDR3 is 16 residues. Germline CDR1 GTSNPN, CDR2 SVGIG (reference sequence). DNA of the CDR3: TGTGCCTGGAGTGTAGGGGGTGACTATAGCAATCAGCACCAGCATTTT. This translates into CAWSVGGDYSNQHQHF.

The V call is TRBV5-4, the J call TRBJ2-5; 7 nucleotides match TRBD1. Trimming cost V 1 base and J 2 bases; bases outside gene matches: 8. Per the germline V gene, CDR1 is SGHNT and CDR2 is YYREEE (reference sequence). The CDR3 is made up of 16 amino acids. The CDR3 DNA is TGTGCCAGCAGCTTGTATGGGACAGACATTCAAGAGACCCAGTACTTC. Its translation: CASSLYGTDIQETQYF.

The V gene is TRBV6-5, the J gene TRBJ1-2, with D uncertain. The CDR3 extends over 14 amino acids. CDR1 is MNHEY, CDR2 SVGAGI, per germline. Trimming removed 5 bases from V and 3 bases from J, with 13 bases in between. DNA of the CDR3: TGTGCCAGCAGTCCGCGGCCCAATTACTATGGCTACACCTTC. It encodes CASSPRPNYYGYTF.

With regard to this clone: It differs at one base from a far larger clone, so likely a read error. At the DNA level, this CDR3 is encoded by other sequences in the same sample as well. This chain uses TRBV11-3 with TRBJ1-1; D is uncertain. This CDR3 spans 13 amino acids. With 1 base removed from V and 1 base from J, the gap between germline ends came to 4 bases. Germline V gene sequence: CDR1 SGHNT, CDR2 YENEEA. CDR3 DNA sequence: TGTGCCAGCAGCTTAGTTGCGAACACTGAAGCTTTCTTT. As protein: CASSLVANTEAFF.

This clone occurred a few times. The chain uses TRBV10-1 and TRBJ2-7, with D uncertain. Trimming left V 2 bases short and J 2 bases short, with 10 bases between. Germline V gives CDR1 WNHNN, CDR2 SYGVQD (reference sequence). The CDR3 covers 14 residues. The CDR3 protein is CASSEGGPTYEQYF. The CDR3, as DNA: TGCGCCAGCAGTGAGGGCGGACCGACCTACGAGCAGTACTTC.

Only a few counts were recorded for this clone. V gene TRBV18 combines with J gene TRBJ2-7; 8 bases align to TRBD2. V lost 2 bases and J lost 4; bases outside the gene matches: 7. Germline V gene sequence: CDR1 KGHSH, CDR2 LQKENI. The CDR3 spans 15 residues. CDR3 sequence (DNA): TGTGCCAGCTCACCAGTGAGCGGGAGAAAATACGAGCAGTACTTC. Protein: CASSPVSGRKYEQYF.

The rearrangement links TRBV6-1 to TRBJ1-1; the D is unclear. The CDR3 totals 12 residues. V lost 6 bases and J lost 5, with 10 bases in between. Germline CDR1 is MNHNS and CDR2 is SASEGT. For the CDR3, the DNA is TGTGCCAGCAGCAGGAGAAGAACTGAAGCTTTCTTT. Protein: CASSRRRTEAFF.

This rearrangement joins TRBV30 to TRBJ2-7, with 12 bases matching TRBD2. This CDR3 has 14 residues. V trimming: 4 bases; J trimming: 2 bases; junction bases outside the gene matches: 3. The germline CDR1 and CDR2 sequences are GTSNPN and SVGIG (reference sequence). The CDR3 DNA follows: TGTGCCTGGAAAAGACTAGCGGGAGCCTACGAGCAGTACTTC. Its translation: CAWKRLAGAYEQYF.

Notes on this clone: A read error is the likely source, as a far larger clone sits one nucleotide away. This chain connects TRBV6-6 to TRBJ2-3, with D hard to call. In germline, CDR1 is MNHNY, CDR2 SVGAGI (reference sequence). V shed 6 bases and J shed 0 bases, with 13 bases lying between them. The CDR3 extends over 15 amino acids. The CDR3 protein is CASRDAASSTDTQYF. The CDR3 nucleotides read TGTGCCAGCAGAGATGCAGCGAGTAGCACAGATACGCAGTATTTT.

The chain carries TRBV5-1 and TRBJ2-3, with 8 bases identical to TRBD2. CDR1 is SGHRS, CDR2 YFSETQ, per germline. This CDR3 spans 14 amino acids. Trimming took 3 bases from V and 5 from J; bases not matched to a gene: 5. The CDR3 DNA sequence: TGCGCCAGCAGCTCTCCCGGGGGGGAAGATACGCAGTATTTT. Protein: CASSSPGGEDTQYF.

This chain links TRBV6-6 with TRBJ2-3, with D hard to call. V was trimmed by 5 bases and J by 3 bases, leaving 6 bases between them. The CDR3 loop spans 12 amino acids. Germline CDR1 MNHNY, CDR2 SVGAGI (reference sequence). The CDR3 DNA reads as TGTGCCAGCAGTCATGGGACAGATACGCAGTATTTT. Its translation is CASSHGTDTQYF.

With respect to this clone: A far larger clone is just one base off, so this is likely a read error. CDR3 sequence (DNA): TGCAGCGCCTTGCCGCCGACATGGTTTCGCGCTTTCTTT. Translating gives CSALPPTWFRAFF. The chain recombines TRBV29-1 with TRBJ1-1; D call uncertain. Germline-derived CDR1 and CDR2 are SQVTM and ANQGSEA. This CDR3 spans 13 amino acids. V lost 7 bases and J 11 bases, leaving 23 bases between the germline ends.

The rearrangement links TRBV7-8 to TRBJ2-5; D not resolved. The J call is in doubt because the DNA end fits TRBJ2-7 better. Germline V gives CDR1 SGHVS, CDR2 FQNEAQ. This CDR3 is 12 amino acids long. The CDR3 loop is CASSFIAAEQYF. The CDR3 DNA sequence: TGTGCCAGCAGCTTCATAGCAGCCGAGCAGTACTTC.

J is TRBJ1-4 and V is TRBV7-3, with a weak D call TRBD1 (6 bases). Deletions cut 5 bases from V and 4 bases from J, with 8 bases between. This CDR3 is built from 13 residues. Germline values: CDR1 SGHTA, CDR2 FQGTGA. The CDR3 region is CASSRTVNEKLFF. The DNA for the CDR3 is TGTGCCAGCAGCCGGACAGTTAATGAAAAACTGTTTTTT.

Concerning this clone itself: A clone one base away is much larger, so this may be a read error. The chain uses TRBV27 and TRBJ2-7; 9 bases are a match to TRBD2. The CDR3 has 17 amino acids. Germline V gives CDR1 MNHEY, CDR2 SMNVEV (reference sequence). The chain's CDR3 is CAGSYKGAGGPDYEQYF. In nucleotides, the CDR3 is TGTGCCGGCAGTTACAAAGGGGCGGGAGGGCCAGACTACGAGCAGTACTTC.

The chain employs TRBV7-6 and TRBJ2-2, with unresolved D. V lost 2 bases, J lost 5 bases, and 18 bases lay in between. Per the germline V gene, CDR1 is SGHVS and CDR2 is FNYEAQ. The CDR3 has 17 residues. For the CDR3, the DNA is TGTGCCAGCAGCTTATCCCCCGGCCCCTCCCCAACCGGGGAGCTGTTTTTT. It yields the protein CASSLSPGPSPTGELFF.

V and J are TRBV6-4 and TRBJ2-1; 9 nucleotides align to TRBD2. The ends lost 3 bases at V and 6 bases at J; junction bases unmatched: 6. Germline V gene data show CDR1 as MRHNA and CDR2 as SNTAGT. The CDR3 length is 15 residues. The CDR3 protein is CASSESSGEGNEQFF. The CDR3 nucleotides read TGTGCCAGCAGTGAGTCTAGCGGGGAGGGCAATGAGCAGTTCTTC.

This chain joins TRBV11-3 and TRBJ2-5, with no clear D. Trimming took off 1 base at V and 2 bases at J, with 8 bases between the two ends. This CDR3 has 14 residues. Per the germline V gene, CDR1 is SGHNT and CDR2 is YENEEA. The CDR3 is CASSLGRRQETQYF. The CDR3 region has the DNA TGTGCCAGCAGCTTAGGGCGCCGTCAAGAGACCCAGTACTTC.

The sample holds a few counts of this clone. This may come from a read error, since a much larger clone is one base off. V gene TRBV7-9 combines with J gene TRBJ2-2; D gene uncertain. CDR1 SEHNR and CDR2 FQNEAQ come from the germline V gene (reference sequence). The CDR3 consists of 12 residues. V lost 4 bases, J lost 0 bases, and 0 bases lay in between. The CDR3: CASSSNTGELFF. CDR3 DNA sequence: TGTGCCAGCAGCTCGAACACCGGGGAGCTGTTTTTT.

On this clone itself: Within the sample, other DNA sequences also encode this same CDR3. The rearrangement uses TRBV5-1 and TRBJ1-1; 9 positions agree with TRBD1. Trimming cost V 4 bases and J 2 bases; bases outside gene matches: 3. The CDR3 spans 14 residues. Germline V CDR1 and CDR2: SGHRS, YFSETQ. The CDR3: CASSLTGGNTEAFF. The CDR3 bases are TGCGCCAGCAGCCTGACAGGGGGAAACACTGAAGCTTTCTTT.

This chain connects TRBV11-3 to TRBJ2-5; D is undetermined. Deletions cut 3 bases from V and 3 bases from J, with 11 bases between. In germline, CDR1 is SGHNT, CDR2 YENEEA. This CDR3 spans 14 amino acids. The CDR3 DNA is TGTGCCAGCAGCTTGGGCCCCTCTGAAGAGACCCAGTACTTC. It encodes CASSLGPSEETQYF.

The CDR3 loop is CASSRGGPLTGELFF. As DNA, the CDR3 is TGTGCCAGCAGCCGCGGAGGACCACTCACCGGGGAGCTGTTTTTT. The chain joins TRBV7-8 to TRBJ2-2, with a possible D match to TRBD2 (5 bases). Germline assignment: CDR1 SGHVS and CDR2 FQNEAQ. This CDR3 is built from 15 residues. The V and J ends lost 5 bases and 4 bases respectively, with 14 bases between them.

This clone is a singleton in its sample. CDR3 sequence (DNA): TGTGCCAGCAGCCCTTTGGGAGGACTAGCGGGAGCCTACGAGCAGTACTTC. Translated, it gives CASSPLGGLAGAYEQYF. This chain links TRBV7-9 with TRBJ2-7; 13 positions match TRBD2. The CDR3 spans 17 residues. The V gene end was trimmed by 5 bases and the J gene end by 2 bases; junction bases not matched to a gene: 9. Germline V gene lookup returns CDR1 SEHNR and CDR2 FQNEAQ (reference sequence).